This T cell receptor (beta chain) was obtained from a study of T cell changes during pregnancy in multiple sclerosis. V lost 7 bases to trimming and J lost 6 bases; unmatched junction nucleotides: 4. The CDR3 runs to 11 residues. The germline V gene has CDR1 SQVTM and CDR2 ANQGSEA. Repertoires were generated with immunoSEQ multiplex PCR, while TCRdb's copy carries only in-frame clones and drops some. Among 35,000 to 45,000 clones listed, roughly nine tenths were seen once. V and J are TRBV29-1 and TRBJ2-3, with 7 positions matching TRBD2. This clonotype was obtained from a female donor with multiple sclerosis, enrolled in a pregnancy study. The material was CD4+ T cells from peripheral blood mononuclear cells, obtained after pregnancy. The CDR3 bases are TGCAGCGCCTTGGGGGGGGATACGCAGTATTTT. The encoded protein is CSALGGDTQYF.